The 26 T cell receptor beta chains given below trace back to one sample, sequenced in a study of T cell repertoires in cytomegalovirus infection (dated by TCRdb to 2018 to 2020). Antigens of these TCRs are unknown. TCRdb names Illumina HiSeq 1500 as the instrument used. TCRdb handled the public reads itself, with Q25 trimming in fastp and clone calling in MiXCR, and kept productive beta chains. Duplicate CDR3 protein sequences are folded into a single record with the most common DNA and genes. The sample table records fewer than 1,000,000 distinct CDR3 sequences; around 30% of these occur just once. Together, the top ten hold around 15% of the sample. The treatment or condition label corresponds to: in vitro stimulation with specific CMV peptide epitopes to enrich CMV-specific T cells. Sequenced material: cultured CD8+ T cells from PBMCs, taken from culture after CMV antigen stimulation. The source of these receptors is a human donor in good health (CMV status not recorded). Some clones in this sample may be carry-over from other donors' samples.

The V gene is TRBV4-1, the J gene TRBJ1-1; 8 nucleotides match TRBD1. This CDR3 contains 14 residues. From germline, CDR1 is MGHRA and CDR2 YSYEKL. Trimming removed 4 bases from V and 4 bases from J; junction bases left unmatched: 5. CDR3 amino acids: CASSRTGKGTEAFF. CDR3 bases: TGCGCCAGCAGCCGGACAGGGAAGGGCACTGAAGCTTTCTTT.

This clonotype was detected many times. The chain is built from TRBV7-8 and TRBJ1-2, with 8 bases lining up with TRBD1. Germline CDR1 is SGHVS and CDR2 is FQNEAQ. Trimming took 6 bases from V and 2 from J; bases not matched to a gene: 5. There are 14 residues in the CDR3. CDR3 amino acids: CASSIGQGNYGYTF. The CDR3 nucleotides are TGTGCCAGCAGTATAGGACAGGGAAACTATGGCTACACCTTC.

This clonotype was seen only a few times. The V gene is TRBV7-2, the J gene TRBJ2-6, with 8 bases aligning to TRBD2. In germline, CDR1 is SGHTA, CDR2 FQGNSA. This CDR3 spans 15 amino acids. V was pared by 6 bases and J by 4 bases, with 5 bases of the junction left unmatched. CDR3 protein: CASRRRGGGANVLTF. In nucleotides, the CDR3 is TGTGCCAGCAGGCGCCGGGGGGGAGGGGCCAACGTCCTGACTTTC.

This clonotype showed up many times. The rearrangement joins TRBV12-3 or TRBV12-4 to TRBJ1-1; perhaps TRBD1 as D (5 bases). CDR3 length equals 16 residues. V was trimmed by 0 bases and J by 1 base, leaving 12 bases between them. The CDR3 region is CASSLAFARENTEAFF. CDR3 in DNA: TGTGCCAGCAGTTTAGCGTTTGCCAGGGAGAACACTGAAGCTTTCTTT.

The sample holds many counts of this clonotype. The CDR3 spells CASSRTTAGSSPLHF. The CDR3, as DNA: TGTGCCAGCAGTCGAACTACCGCAGGGAGTTCACCCCTCCACTTT. The chain has TRBV28 and TRBJ1-6, with a weak D call TRBD1 (5 bases). With 5 bases removed from V and 9 bases from J, the gap between germline ends came to 17 bases. This CDR3 contains 15 residues. CDR1 is MDHEN and CDR2 is SYDVKM in the germline V gene. The whole variable domain, remainder taken from reference TRBV28 and TRBJ1-6, is DVKVTQSSRYLVKRTGEKVFLECVQDMDHENMFWYRQDPGLGLRLIYFSYDVKMKEKGDIPEGYSVSREKKERFSLILESASTNQTSMYLCASSRTTAGSSPLHFGNGTRLTVT.

The V and J genes are TRBV6-2 or TRBV6-3 and TRBJ2-1; TRBD1 or TRBD2 may be the D gene (5 bases each). This CDR3 is built from 12 residues. CDR1 and CDR2 (germline): MNHEY, SVGEGT. Trimming removed 8 bases at V and 9 bases at J, with 14 bases between. The CDR3 DNA reads as TGTGCCAGCGGATATTGGGACGGTGAGCAGTTCTTC. Residues: CASGYWDGEQFF.

The chain has TRBV11-3 and TRBJ2-2; the D call may be TRBD1 or TRBD2 (6 bases each). The CDR3 loop spans 15 amino acids. V shed 8 bases and J shed 4 bases, with 17 bases lying between them. Germline CDR1 reads SGHNT; CDR2 reads YENEEA. The DNA for the CDR3 is TGTGCCAGCCTCCTTCGAGGGGGGTCCACCGGGGAGCTGTTTTTT. It codes for CASLLRGGSTGELFF.

In this sample, this clonotype turned up many times. The chain has TRBV7-2 and TRBJ2-6, with D perhaps TRBD1 or TRBD2 (5 bases each). The CDR3 contains 20 residues. CDR1 and CDR2 from the germline V gene are SGHTA and FQGNSA. V shed 2 bases and J shed 0 bases, with 20 bases lying between them. The CDR3 is CASSLWPPGRNHSGANVLTF. CDR3 in DNA: TGTGCCAGCAGCTTATGGCCCCCGGGACGGAACCACTCTGGGGCCAACGTCCTGACTTTC.

This chain connects TRBV11-2 to TRBJ2-7, with D perhaps TRBD1 (6 bases). Between the trimmed V and J ends, which lost 1 base and 0 bases, there was a span of 16 bases. The germline CDR1 and CDR2 sequences are SGHAT and FQNNGV. This CDR3 spans 17 amino acids. CDR3 protein: CASSLALLQGNSYEQYF. CDR3 DNA sequence: TGTGCCAGCAGCTTAGCCCTCTTACAGGGAAACTCCTACGAGCAGTACTTC.

The table lists this clonotype with a few counts. This chain links TRBV7-8 with TRBJ2-1; D uncertain. Trimming pared 1 base from V and 12 bases from J, leaving 7 bases between. The CDR3 covers 11 residues. The germline V gene encodes CDR1 SGHVS and CDR2 FQNEAQ. As DNA, the CDR3 is TGTGCCAGCAGCTTAGGGGCCGGGCAGTTCTTC. Translated, it gives CASSLGAGQFF.

This chain connects TRBV6-1 to TRBJ2-7; TRBD1 matches at 10 bases. The CDR3 spans 15 residues. Germline CDR1 MNHNS, CDR2 SASEGT. With 4 bases clipped from V and 0 bases from J, the junction kept 3 bases outside the gene matches. The CDR3 loop is CASSVGTGASYEQYF. The CDR3 nucleotides are TGTGCCAGCAGTGTAGGGACAGGGGCCTCCTACGAGCAGTACTTC.

The chain employs TRBV12-3 or TRBV12-4 and TRBJ2-3; D could derive from TRBD1 or TRBD2 (5 bases each). CDR3 size: 14 residues. Trimming pared 7 bases from V and 0 bases from J, leaving 11 bases between. The CDR3 is CASTKWDSTDTQYF. CDR3 coding DNA: TGTGCCAGCACCAAATGGGACAGCACAGATACGCAGTATTTT.

The V and J genes are TRBV19 and TRBJ1-6; 9 bases line up with TRBD1. The germline V gene has CDR1 LNHDA and CDR2 SQIVND (reference sequence). The junction had 10 bases not matched to a gene; V was cut back by 5 bases and J by 11 bases. The CDR3 runs to 15 residues. The CDR3 DNA follows: TGTGCCAGTAGTTCAGCCGGGACAGGGTATCCACCCCTCCACTTT. This sequence encodes CASSSAGTGYPPLHF.

This chain's CDR3 is CASSQQGPLDIMNTEAFF. In DNA form, the CDR3 reads TGTGCCAGCAGCCAACAGGGTCCCCTAGATATAATGAACACTGAAGCTTTCTTT. V and J are TRBV12-3 or TRBV12-4 and TRBJ1-1, with D maybe TRBD1 (6 bases). V was trimmed by 6 bases and J by 0 bases, leaving 23 bases between them. The CDR3 has 18 amino acids.

This clonotype was detected ten times or more. CDR3 sequence reads: CASSLEGFRSEAFF. The CDR3 DNA sequence: TGTGCCAGCAGCTTAGAAGGCTTTAGGTCTGAAGCTTTCTTT. The rearrangement uses TRBV7-3 and TRBJ1-1; D is undetermined. V was clipped by 2 bases and J by 6 bases, with 13 bases between them. The CDR3 runs to 14 residues. Germline lookup yields CDR1 SGHTA and CDR2 FQGTGA.

This clonotype appeared a few times. V gene TRBV14 combines with J gene TRBJ2-7, with D possibly TRBD2 on 6 matching bases. The V end lost 0 bases, the J end lost 4 bases, and 10 bases lay between the germline ends. Germline V lookup: CDR1 SGHDN, CDR2 FVKESK. This CDR3 comprises 14 residues. CDR3 protein: CASSQEGGLYEQYF. The CDR3 nucleotides are TGTGCCAGCAGCCAAGAAGGAGGGCTGTACGAGCAGTACTTC.

This clonotype has only a few counts. Germline is not matched at one junction end, which may reflect a read error. The V gene is TRBV6-2 or TRBV6-3, the J gene TRBJ1-6; D call uncertain. Germline assignment: CDR1 MNHEY and CDR2 SVGEGT. The CDR3 loop spans 15 amino acids. The CDR3 region is CASTYRASYNSPLHF. The CDR3 bases are TGTGCCAGCACTTACCGGGCCAGCTATAATTCACCCCTCCACTTT.

A few counts support this clonotype. The chain recombines TRBV4-1 with TRBJ2-7; a possible D gene is TRBD1 (5 bases). The CDR3 spans 14 residues. The germline V and J ends were trimmed by 0 bases and 9 bases, with 15 bases remaining between them. CDR1 is MGHRA and CDR2 is YSYEKL in the germline V gene. The CDR3 spells CASSQDGQSQWQYF. DNA for the CDR3: TGCGCCAGCAGCCAAGATGGACAATCTCAGTGGCAGTACTTC.

This sequence joins TRBV7-9 and TRBJ2-3; D is perhaps TRBD1 (5 bases). The CDR3 runs to 15 residues. CDR1 and CDR2 (germline): SEHNR, FQNEAQ (reference sequence). Trimming cost V 4 bases and J 4 bases, with 15 bases left between them. The DNA for the CDR3 is TGTGCCAGCAGCTCCCGCTCTGGGGCAGCAGATACGCAGTATTTT. Translated: CASSSRSGAADTQYF.

There are many counts of this clonotype. The gene calls are TRBV6-6 and TRBJ1-2; no reliable D call. This CDR3 has 15 residues. Trimming took off 4 bases at V and 0 bases at J, with 12 bases between the two ends. Germline CDR1 and CDR2: MNHNY and SVGAGI (reference sequence). This chain's CDR3 is CASSFSVLANYGYTF. CDR3 coding DNA: TGTGCCAGCAGTTTCAGCGTTTTAGCTAACTATGGCTACACCTTC.

The V gene is TRBV27, the J gene TRBJ2-7, with 7 positions matching TRBD2. Losses at the gene ends were 3 bases for V and 3 bases for J; bases not matched to a gene: 2. This CDR3 has 13 residues. The germline V gene encodes CDR1 MNHEY and CDR2 SMNVEV (reference sequence). The CDR3: CASSFGGGYEQYF. CDR3 DNA: TGTGCCAGCAGTTTTGGGGGGGGCTACGAGCAGTACTTC.

V and J are TRBV6-5 and TRBJ1-1; TRBD1 agrees at 8 bases. The CDR3 is 15 residues long. The V gene end was trimmed by 2 bases and the J gene end by 6 bases; junction bases not matched to a gene: 8. The germline V gene has CDR1 MNHEY and CDR2 SVGAGI. The CDR3 spells CASSYDRGLTPEAFF. DNA of the CDR3: TGTGCCAGCAGTTACGACAGGGGCCTGACCCCTGAAGCTTTCTTT.

The chain has TRBV5-4 and TRBJ2-2, with D perhaps TRBD1 or TRBD2 (5 bases each). Germline CDR1 SGHNT, CDR2 YYREEE (reference sequence). This CDR3 is 14 amino acids long. The ends were cut back, 3 bases at V and 4 bases at J, with 10 bases in the middle. As DNA, the CDR3 is TGTGCCAGCAGCTATGGGGACGGCACCGGGGAGCTGTTTTTT. Translating it yields CASSYGDGTGELFF. The whole variable domain, remainder taken from reference TRBV5-4 and TRBJ2-2, is ETGVTQSPTHLIKTRGQQVTLRCSSQSGHNTVSWYQQALGQGPQFIFQYYREEENGRGNFPPRFSGLQFPNYSSELNVNALELDDSALYLCASSYGDGTGELFFGEGSRLTVL.

The table lists this clonotype with a few counts. The chain links TRBV4-1 to TRBJ2-3; 7 bases match TRBD2. The CDR3 sequence is 15 residues long. The germline V gene encodes CDR1 MGHRA and CDR2 YSYEKL. V shed 0 bases and J 2 bases; nucleotides not matched to a gene: 2. The chain's CDR3 is CASSQERGYTDTQYF. The CDR3 DNA is TGCGCCAGCAGCCAAGAGCGGGGGTACACAGATACGCAGTATTTT.

This clonotype was found once. J is TRBJ2-5 and V is TRBV27, with TRBD1 matching 8 bases. From germline, CDR1 is MNHEY and CDR2 SMNVEV (reference sequence). With 8 bases clipped from V and 6 bases from J, the junction kept 2 bases outside the gene matches. CDR3 length equals 11 residues. The DNA of the CDR3 is TGTGCCAGCGCCAGGGGGCAGACCCAGTACTTC. Encoded protein: CASARGQTQYF.

This clonotype was picked up a small number of times. This rearrangement joins TRBV2 to TRBJ2-1, with 7 bases aligning to TRBD1. CDR1 and CDR2 from the germline V gene are SNHLY and FYNNEI. V was pared by 10 bases and J by 8 bases, with 8 bases of the junction left unmatched. This CDR3 is built from 12 residues. The CDR3 coding sequence is TGTGCCATCCAAGACAGGGTCGATGAGCAGTTCTTC. Its protein product is CAIQDRVDEQFF.